This TCR beta chain was identified in a study of T cells after yellow fever vaccination. From the 5' RACE reads, TCRdb called clonotypes with MiXCR, one entry per CDR3 protein. The data contain around 65,000 distinct CDR3 sequences, about 6% of them singletons. This receptor was identified in a man between 18 and 29 years old who received the YFV17D yellow fever vaccine. The sequenced sample was CD4+ T cells sorted from PBMCs, obtained approximately 16 days after the first yellow fever vaccination.

The CDR3 bases are TGTGCAAGTCGCTTGGGGGCCGACTCCGAGTCCTACAATGAGCAGTTCTTC. Encoded protein: CASRLGADSESYNEQFF. The chain is built from TRBV12-2 and TRBJ2-1; TRBD1, as called in the table, went unchecked against the DNA. TRBV12-2 is a listed pseudogene. There are 17 residues in the CDR3.